Listed below are T cell receptor beta chains from one sample, sequenced in a study of T cell responses to AZD1222 COVID-19 vaccine. Sequencing used immunoSEQ multiplex PCR; TCRdb keeps in-frame clones, though not all of them. Here the sample spans roughly 140,000 clones, over 80% being singletons. Specimen: peripheral blood, collected 28 days after the second AZD1222 dose. The receptor set was obtained from an adult who received the AZD1222 COVID-19 vaccine. Each CDR3 is given with its conserved first and last residue. The D gene is left open where the match is weak. Expanded clones are given a class, and other clones once, few, many or no size at all.

V gene	clone size	J gene	D gene	CDR3 DNA	CDR3 protein
TRBV5-4	-	TRBJ2-3	-	TGTGCCAGCAGCCTGGGATCCACAGATACGCAGTATTTT	CASSLGSTDTQYF
TRBV19	-	TRBJ2-7	-	TGTGCCAGTAGTGGTCCCGGGACACCCTACGAGCAGTACTTC	CASSGPGTPYEQYF
TRBV7-9	-	TRBJ2-7	-	TGTGCCAGCAGCCCTCAGAATAATAGGCCCTACGAGCAGTACTTC	CASSPQNNRPYEQYF
TRBV2	-	TRBJ2-2	TRBD2	TGTGCCAGCAGTCAGACTAGCGGGACCACCGGGGAGCTGTTTTTT	CASSQTSGTTGELFF
TRBV5-4	-	TRBJ2-7	-	TGTGCCAGCAGCCCGGGTAGGGAAAGCTCCTACGAGCAGTACTTC	CASSPGRESSYEQYF
TRBV28	-	TRBJ2-1	TRBD1	TGTGCCAGCACTGAGGGGGCCGTTTACAATGAGCAGTTCTTC	CASTEGAVYNEQFF
TRBV11-2	once	TRBJ2-7	TRBD2	TGTGCCAGCCGAAAGTTGACGGGACTAGGGGCCTACGAGCAGTACTTC	CASRKLTGLGAYEQYF
TRBV10-3	-	TRBJ2-7	-	TGTGCCATTCAGAGCTCCTACGAGCAGTACTTC	CAIQSSYEQYF
TRBV3-1/TRBV3-2	-	TRBJ1-3	-	TGTGCCACCCGTGCCGTCTCTGGAAACACCATATATTTT	CATRAVSGNTIYF
TRBV11-1	-	TRBJ1-2	-	TGTGCCAGCAGCTTAACCGGGGGACTAGATGGCTACACCTTC	CASSLTGGLDGYTF
TRBV5-1	-	TRBJ1-2	-	TGCGCCAGCAGCTTGGCCGGAGGTGCGCCCGACTATGGCTACACCTTC	CASSLAGGAPDYGYTF
TRBV27	-	TRBJ2-7	-	TGTGCCAGCAGTTTGAGCGGCAGCTCCTACGAGCAGTACTTC	CASSLSGSSYEQYF
TRBV19	-	TRBJ2-1	-	TGTGCCAGTAGTATGGTGCCAGGGCTGGGGGCCTACAATGAGCAGTTCTTC	CASSMVPGLGAYNEQFF
TRBV11-3	-	TRBJ2-3	-	TGTGCCAGCAGCTTGAGACGCACAGATACGCAGTATTTT	CASSLRRTDTQYF